Presented here are 15 T cell receptor beta chains from one specimen sequenced in a study of T cell responses to AZD1222 COVID-19 vaccine. Assay: immunoSEQ multiplex PCR; the TCRdb copy retains only in-frame clones and omits some. Of 90,000 to 120,000 clones detected, around nine tenths appear once; the ten largest clones hold approximately 5.6%. Sequences were derived from peripheral blood, sampled 28 days after the second AZD1222 dose. The receptors here all came from an adult who received the AZD1222 COVID-19 vaccine.

The V call is TRBV5-1, the J call TRBJ1-2, with 9 bases that match TRBD1. Trimming at V came to 4 bases and at J to 8 bases, leaving 15 bases not matched to a gene. This CDR3 is 16 amino acids long. Germline V CDR1 and CDR2: SGHRS, YFSETQ. The CDR3 spells CASSPTWDRAIRGYTF. DNA for the CDR3: TGCGCCAGCAGCCCGACGTGGGACAGGGCTATTCGGGGCTACACCTTC.

The gene calls are TRBV15 and TRBJ1-2, with 10 positions matching TRBD1. The CDR3 totals 15 residues. J was trimmed by 8 bases and V by 3 bases; bases with no gene match: 9. Looked up from germline, CDR1 is LNHNV and CDR2 is YYDKDF (reference sequence). The CDR3 DNA reads TGTGCCACCAGCAGTCTACCGGGACAGGGGAACGGCTACACCTTC. Its protein is CATSSLPGQGNGYTF.

The chain recombines TRBV27 with TRBJ1-3, with D perhaps TRBD1 (6 bases). This CDR3 has 14 residues. The germline gives CDR1 MNHEY, CDR2 SMNVEV (reference sequence). Trimming removed 5 bases at V and 2 bases at J, with 10 bases between. CDR3 amino acids: CASSMTGPGNTIYF. The CDR3 nucleotides read TGTGCCAGCAGTATGACAGGACCTGGAAACACCATATATTTT.

The CDR3 DNA reads as TGTGCCAGCAGCGTAGGCACGGGACAGAAGAGCTATGGCTACACCTTC. It is translated as CASSVGTGQKSYGYTF. The V gene is TRBV9, the J gene TRBJ1-2, with 7 bases fitting TRBD1. This CDR3 has 16 residues. Germline values: CDR1 SGDLS, CDR2 YYNGEE. J was trimmed by 4 bases and V by 0 bases; bases with no gene match: 9.

This chain uses TRBV7-9 with TRBJ2-3, with a weak D call TRBD1 (6 bases). Per germline, CDR1 SEHNR and CDR2 FQNEAQ (reference sequence). Trimming took 6 bases from V and 0 from J, leaving 10 bases between them. The CDR3 has 14 residues. Here the CDR3 DNA reads TGTGCCAGCAGGCGGACAGAGAGCACAGATACGCAGTATTTT. Protein sequence: CASRRTESTDTQYF.

V is TRBV19 and J is TRBJ1-1; D unresolved. V lost 7 bases and J 0 bases, leaving 12 bases between the germline ends. Germline-derived CDR1 and CDR2 are LNHDA and SQIVND (reference sequence). The CDR3 extends over 14 amino acids. CDR3 amino acids: CASTPYLMNTEAFF. CDR3 nucleotide sequence: TGTGCCAGTACCCCGTATTTGATGAACACTGAAGCTTTCTTT.

This chain connects TRBV7-2 to TRBJ1-1; D not resolved. The CDR3 sequence is 13 residues long. Germline assignment: CDR1 SGHTA and CDR2 FQGNSA. V was clipped by 1 base and J by 6 bases, with 9 bases between them. The CDR3 spells CASSLGYIPEAFF. DNA for the CDR3: TGTGCCAGCAGCTTAGGATATATCCCTGAAGCTTTCTTT.

The rearrangement links TRBV10-1 to TRBJ2-7; TRBD1 agrees at 10 bases. Trimming at V came to 6 bases and at J to 7 bases, leaving 12 bases not matched to a gene. There are 15 residues in the CDR3. Per germline, CDR1 WNHNN and CDR2 SYGVQD (reference sequence). Here the CDR3 reads CASSFPDRGPGEQYF. As DNA, the CDR3 is TGCGCCAGCAGCTTCCCAGACAGGGGGCCGGGGGAGCAGTACTTC.

The chain carries TRBV4-2 and TRBJ2-5; D could derive from TRBD1 or TRBD2 (7 bases each). Germline lookup yields CDR1 LGHNA and CDR2 YNFKEQ. The V end was cut by 4 bases, the J end by 4 bases, with 19 bases between. The CDR3 loop spans 16 amino acids. The CDR3 reads CASSPRQGGEGETQYF. As DNA, the CDR3 is TGTGCCAGCAGCCCCCGACAGGGTGGGGAGGGAGAGACCCAGTACTTC.

This chain connects TRBV20-1 to TRBJ2-3; D possibly matches TRBD1 or TRBD2 (5 bases each). Trimming shortened V by 3 bases and J by 4 bases, and 23 bases separated the two germline ends. This CDR3 has 17 amino acids. CDR1 and CDR2 from the germline V gene are DFQATT and SNEGSKA (reference sequence). Here the CDR3 reads CSASGAPRALRADTQYF. Written as DNA, the CDR3 is TGCAGTGCTAGTGGCGCGCCGAGGGCCCTCAGGGCAGATACGCAGTATTTT.

About this clone: This sample also contains other DNA sequences that code for the same CDR3. V gene TRBV5-1 combines with J gene TRBJ1-2; TRBD1 might be the D (5 bases). The CDR3 covers 13 residues. Germline V gene sequence: CDR1 SGHRS, CDR2 YFSETQ. The V end lost 0 bases, the J end lost 2 bases, and 5 bases lay between the germline ends. CDR3 sequence reads: CASSLGQNYGYTF. In DNA, the CDR3 is TGCGCCAGCAGCTTGGGACAGAACTATGGCTACACCTTC.

The chain is built from TRBV18 and TRBJ1-5; 8 nucleotides align to TRBD1. V trimming: 4 bases; J trimming: 7 bases; junction bases outside the gene matches: 6. This CDR3 has 14 amino acids. Germline CDR1 and CDR2: KGHSH and LQKENI. As DNA, the CDR3 is TGTGCCAGCTCACTTCAGGGGGCCGAGCAGCCCCAGCATTTT. Its translation is CASSLQGAEQPQHF.

The chain has TRBV2 and TRBJ2-2; the D gene is possibly TRBD2 (6 bases). CDR1 is SNHLY, CDR2 FYNNEI, per germline. The CDR3 covers 18 residues. V lost 0 bases, J lost 5 bases, and 19 bases lay in between. For the CDR3, the DNA is TGTGCCAGCAGTGAAGCCACGCCTCGGCGGGGTGGGACCGGGGAGCTGTTTTTT. Its protein is CASSEATPRRGGTGELFF. The variable domain in full, with the rest retrieved from reference TRBV2 and TRBJ2-2, is EPEVTQTPSHQVTQMGQEVILRCVPISNHLYFYWYRQILGQKVEFLVSFYNNEISEKSEIFDDQFSVERPDGSNFTLKIRSTKLEDSAMYFCASSEATPRRGGTGELFFGEGSRLTVL.

This chain links TRBV10-3 with TRBJ2-7, with TRBD2 matching over 9 bases. J gave up 1 base and V 5 bases, and 3 bases lay outside the gene matches. The CDR3 consists of 14 residues. The germline V gene has CDR1 ENHRY and CDR2 SYGVKD. The CDR3 loop is CAISRTSGSYEQYF. The CDR3 DNA is TGTGCCATCAGTAGAACTAGCGGGTCCTACGAGCAGTACTTC.

This clone was seen a single time. The chain is built from TRBV5-1 and TRBJ2-7, with D tentatively TRBD2 (6 bases). The V end lost 1 base, the J end lost 3 bases, and 17 bases lay between the germline ends. Germline CDR1 is SGHRS and CDR2 is YFSETQ. The CDR3 has 16 residues. The CDR3 reads CASSLTRPMEGYEQYF. CDR3 DNA: TGCGCCAGCAGCTTGACGCGGCCAATGGAGGGCTACGAGCAGTACTTC.